Listed below are T cell receptor beta chains from one sample, sequenced in a study of spatial heterogeneity in lung cancer. Via MiXCR, TCRdb re-called the 5' RACE reads, giving one row per CDR3 protein. The data contain under 100,000 distinct CDR3 sequences, under 9% of them seen just once; the ten biggest clones take up less than 8.5%. Sequences were derived from PBMCs, sampled at surgery. The source of these receptors is a male donor with early-stage non-small cell lung cancer. The CDR3 runs from the conserved cysteine through the conserved F or W. Fields, in order: V gene, J gene, D gene, clone size, CDR3 DNA, CDR3 protein. D genes are given only for firm matches. Expanded clones are given a class, and other clones once, few, many or no size at all.

TRBV5-5	TRBJ2-7	NA	few	TGTGCCAGCAGCTTGGTGGCCAGGGCGTATGAGCAGTACTTC	CASSLVARAYEQYF
TRBV29-1	TRBJ2-2	TRBD1	few	TGCAGCGTTGGGACAGGGAGTTCCACCGGGGAGCTGTTTTTT	CSVGTGSSTGELFF
TRBV5-1	TRBJ2-5	NA	many	TGCGCCAGCAGCTACCCGACAGAGGAGACCCAGTACTTC	CASSYPTEETQYF
TRBV7-2	TRBJ2-3	NA	few	TGTGCCAGCAGCTCCCGACCAGTGGGGGTGACAGATACGCAGTATTTT	CASSSRPVGVTDTQYF
TRBV5-4	TRBJ2-1	NA	many	TGTGCCAGCAGCCCCGGGACACGCTACAATGAGCAGTTCTTC	CASSPGTRYNEQFF
TRBV20-1	TRBJ1-1	NA	many	TGCAGTGCTAACGGGCGCGGTTTGAACACTGAAGCTTTCTTT	CSANGRGLNTEAFF
TRBV7-9	TRBJ1-4	NA	NA	TGTGCCGTGGGCCTAACTAATGAAAAACTGTTTTTT	CAVGLTNEKLFF
TRBV4-1	TRBJ1-1	NA	few	TGCGCCAGCAGCCCCGGGCTTCGTGGCACTGAAGCTTTCTTT	CASSPGLRGTEAFF
TRBV19	TRBJ1-4	NA	NA	TGTGCCAGTAGTTTGTGGACCAATGAAAAACTGTTTTTT	CASSLWTNEKLFF
TRBV7-8	TRBJ1-4	NA	many	TGTGCCAGCAGCTTAGCGGGTATCGATGAAAAACTGTTTTTT	CASSLAGIDEKLFF
TRBV9	TRBJ2-3	NA	few	TGTGCCAGCAGCGTCGACGGAAGCACAGATACGCAGTATTTT	CASSVDGSTDTQYF
TRBV7-4	TRBJ2-2	NA	NA	TGTGCCAGCAGCTTCGGTTCCGGGGAGCTGTTTTTT	CASSFGSGELFF
TRBV29-1	TRBJ2-3	NA	many	TGCAGCGCTTCTTCAGGGACCACAGATACGCAGTATTTT	CSASSGTTDTQYF
TRBV29-1	TRBJ2-5	NA	many	TGCAGCGTTAAGGGACAACAAGAGACCCAGTACTTC	CSVKGQQETQYF
TRBV4-3	TRBJ2-7	NA	many	TGCGCCAGCAGCCGCCTGCAGGGGAACGAGCAGTACTTC	CASSRLQGNEQYF
TRBV28	TRBJ2-7	NA	few	TGTGCCAGCACCCCTCCCGGGGCCCTGGACTACGAGCAGTACTTC	CASTPPGALDYEQYF
TRBV20-1	TRBJ1-5	TRBD1	few	TGCAGTGCGGGGACAGGGGAGAACAATCAGCCCCAGCATTTT	CSAGTGENNQPQHF
TRBV6-2/TRBV6-3	TRBJ1-1	NA	NA	TGTGCCAGCAGTTACGGGGGCAGGGACACTGAAGCTTTCTTT	CASSYGGRDTEAFF
TRBV6-2/TRBV6-3	TRBJ2-7	NA	many	TGTGCCAGCAGTCTCTCCCCGGGACCCCGTCTCTACGAGCAGTACTTC	CASSLSPGPRLYEQYF
TRBV11-1	TRBJ2-7	NA	few	TGTGCCAGCAGCCCAGGGGCCGAGCAGTACTTC	CASSPGAEQYF
TRBV20-1	TRBJ1-1	NA	many	TGCAGTGCTAGCGCCGGGTCGACGGTAAACACTGAAGCTTTCTTT	CSASAGSTVNTEAFF
TRBV7-2	TRBJ2-1	TRBD2	many	TGTGCCAGCAGCTTATTCGCTAGCGGGACCTACAATGAGCAGTTCTTC	CASSLFASGTYNEQFF
TRBV6-5	TRBJ1-5	NA	NA	TGTGCCAGCAGTTATTCCGGGACGAGTCAGCCCCAGCATTTT	CASSYSGTSQPQHF
TRBV29-1	TRBJ1-1	NA	NA	TGCAGCGTATTCAAAAGGACGGATAACACTGAAGCTTTCTTT	CSVFKRTDNTEAFF
TRBV3-1	TRBJ1-2	NA	many	TGTGCCAGCAGCCAAGAAGGCGGCTACACCTTC	CASSQEGGYTF
TRBV2	TRBJ2-3	NA	NA	TGTGCCAGCGGATGGGGCACAGATACGCAGTATTTT	CASGWGTDTQYF
TRBV5-1	TRBJ2-7	NA	many	TGCGCCAGCAGCCCCCCCCTAAGCTCCTACGAGCAGTACTTC	CASSPPLSSYEQYF
TRBV5-1	TRBJ1-2	NA	many	TGCGCCAGCAGCAGAGGGGACGGCCGGTATGGCTACACCTTC	CASSRGDGRYGYTF
TRBV9	TRBJ1-6	TRBD1	NA	TGTGCCAGCAGGGGCGGGACAGGATCCTCACCCCTCCACTTT	CASRGGTGSSPLHF
TRBV24-1	TRBJ2-1	TRBD2	NA	TGTGCCACCAGTGAACCCCCGGGACTAGCGGGAGGTTATGAGCAGTTCTTC	CATSEPPGLAGGYEQFF
TRBV2	TRBJ1-3	TRBD1	many	TGTGCCAGCAGTGGACAGGGGGCCGGAAACACCATATATTTT	CASSGQGAGNTIYF
TRBV12-3/TRBV12-4	TRBJ1-2	NA	NA	TGTGCCAGCAGTCCCCGGGGGGGGCCCATTGGGTACTACACCTTC	CASSPRGGPIGYYTF
TRBV20-1	TRBJ1-4	TRBD1	NA	TGCAGTGGAGGGGACAGGGGTGAAAAACTGTTTTTT	CSGGDRGEKLFF
TRBV18	TRBJ2-7	TRBD1	many	TGTGCCAGCTCACCATCCATGTCCGGGACAGGGAATGAGCAGTACTTC	CASSPSMSGTGNEQYF
TRBV7-2	TRBJ1-3	TRBD1	many	TGTGCCATTCCCAACCGGGACAGCGCTGGAAACACCATATATTTT	CAIPNRDSAGNTIYF
TRBV7-3	TRBJ2-5	NA	few	TGTGCCAGCGCCCCCAGCCCGTTCCAAGAGACCCAGTACTTC	CASAPSPFQETQYF
TRBV6-6	TRBJ2-5	NA	few	TGTGCCAGCAGTTACCCGAGTAACCCGGACCGAGGGGAGACCCAGTACTTC	CASSYPSNPDRGETQYF
TRBV15	TRBJ2-7	NA	few	TGTGCCACCAGCAGAGTGCTGGACAGCTCCTACGAGCAGTACTTC	CATSRVLDSSYEQYF
TRBV25-1	TRBJ2-1	NA	NA	TGTGCCAGCAGTGATGTCAGGGGGAGGTACAATGAGCAGTTCTTC	CASSDVRGRYNEQFF
TRBV5-1	TRBJ2-5	TRBD1	few	TGCGCCAGCACCACAGGGGAGGAGACCCAGTACTTC	CASTTGEETQYF
TRBV7-2	TRBJ2-1	NA	many	TGTGCCAGCAGCTTAGACGCAGCCAATGAGCAGTTCTTC	CASSLDAANEQFF
TRBV7-2	TRBJ2-3	TRBD1	many	TGTGCCAGCAGCTTAGGGACAGGAGGACCAGATACGCAGTATTTT	CASSLGTGGPDTQYF
TRBV2	TRBJ1-2	NA	many	TGTGCCAGCAGTGCCTCTGGGAACTATGGCTACACCTTC	CASSASGNYGYTF
TRBV12-3/TRBV12-4	TRBJ2-2	NA	many	TGTGCCAGCAGTTTACCACCCCCTTGGGGGGGCGCAGGCGGGGAGCTGTTTTTT	CASSLPPPWGGAGGELFF
TRBV7-3	TRBJ2-2	NA	few	TGTGCCAGCAGCTTAGCAGGCGTCGCGAACACCGGGGAGCTGTTTTTT	CASSLAGVANTGELFF
TRBV18	TRBJ1-2	TRBD1	many	TGTGCCAGCTCACCGACAGGGTCCGACTATGGCTACACCTTC	CASSPTGSDYGYTF